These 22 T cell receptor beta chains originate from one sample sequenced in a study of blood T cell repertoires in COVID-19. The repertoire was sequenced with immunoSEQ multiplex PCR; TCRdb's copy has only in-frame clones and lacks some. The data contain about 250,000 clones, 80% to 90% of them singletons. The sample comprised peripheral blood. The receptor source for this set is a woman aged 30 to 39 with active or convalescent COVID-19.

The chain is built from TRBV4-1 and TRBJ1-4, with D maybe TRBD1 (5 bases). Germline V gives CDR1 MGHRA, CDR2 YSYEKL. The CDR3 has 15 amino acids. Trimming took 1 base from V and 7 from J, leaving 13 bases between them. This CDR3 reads CASSQAGSGGEKLFF. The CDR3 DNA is TGCGCCAGCAGCCAAGCAGGGTCGGGTGGTGAAAAACTGTTTTTT.

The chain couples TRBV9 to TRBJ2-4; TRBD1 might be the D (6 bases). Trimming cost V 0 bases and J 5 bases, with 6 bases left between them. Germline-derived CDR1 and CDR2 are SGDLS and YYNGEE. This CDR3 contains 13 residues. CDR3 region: CASSVGTENIQYF. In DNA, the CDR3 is TGTGCCAGCAGCGTAGGGACAGAAAACATTCAGTACTTC.

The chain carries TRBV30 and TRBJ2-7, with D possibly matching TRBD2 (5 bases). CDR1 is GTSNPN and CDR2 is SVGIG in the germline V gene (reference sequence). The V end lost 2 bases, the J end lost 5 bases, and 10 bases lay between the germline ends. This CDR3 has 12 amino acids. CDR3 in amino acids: CAWSWETNEQYF. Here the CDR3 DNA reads TGTGCCTGGAGTTGGGAGACTAACGAGCAGTACTTC. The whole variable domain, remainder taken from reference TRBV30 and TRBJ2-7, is SQTIHQWPATLVQPVGSPLSLECTVEGTSNPNLYWYRQAAGRGLQLLFYSVGIGQISSEVPQNLSASRPQDRQFILSSKKLLLSDSGFYLCAWSWETNEQYFGPGTRLTVT.

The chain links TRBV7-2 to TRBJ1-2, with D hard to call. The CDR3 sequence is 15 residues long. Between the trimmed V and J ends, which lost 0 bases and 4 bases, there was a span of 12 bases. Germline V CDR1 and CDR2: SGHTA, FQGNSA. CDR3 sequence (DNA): TGTGCCAGCAGCTTAGCGCTAGGGAGAGGCTATGGCTACACCTTC. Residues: CASSLALGRGYGYTF.

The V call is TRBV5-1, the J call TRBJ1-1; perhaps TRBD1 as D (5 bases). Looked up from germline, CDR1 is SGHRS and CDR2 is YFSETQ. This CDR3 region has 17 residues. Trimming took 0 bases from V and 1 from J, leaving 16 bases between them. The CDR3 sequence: CASSLGQSTHRNTEAFF. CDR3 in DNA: TGCGCCAGCAGCTTGGGACAGTCCACTCATAGGAACACTGAAGCTTTCTTT. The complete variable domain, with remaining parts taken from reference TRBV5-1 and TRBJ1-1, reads KAGVTQTPRYLIKTRGQQVTLSCSPISGHRSVSWYQQTPGQGLQFLFEYFSETQRNKGNFPGRFSGRQFSNSRSEMNVSTLELGDSALYLCASSLGQSTHRNTEAFFGQGTRLTVV.

CDR3 DNA: TGTGCCAGCAGTTACTTTGACAGTGAAGCTTTCTTT. Translation: CASSYFDSEAFF. The chain joins TRBV6-6 to TRBJ1-1; TRBD1 is a possible D gene (5 bases). With 1 base removed from V and 7 bases from J, the gap between germline ends came to 7 bases. CDR3 size: 12 residues. The germline V gene has CDR1 MNHNY and CDR2 SVGAGI (reference sequence).

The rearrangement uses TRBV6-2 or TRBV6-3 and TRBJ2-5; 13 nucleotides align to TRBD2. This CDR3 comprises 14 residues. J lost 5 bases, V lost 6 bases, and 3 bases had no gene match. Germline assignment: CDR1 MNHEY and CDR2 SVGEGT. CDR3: CASSLTSGGETQYF. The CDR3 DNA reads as TGTGCCAGCAGCCTGACTAGCGGGGGGGAGACCCAGTACTTC.

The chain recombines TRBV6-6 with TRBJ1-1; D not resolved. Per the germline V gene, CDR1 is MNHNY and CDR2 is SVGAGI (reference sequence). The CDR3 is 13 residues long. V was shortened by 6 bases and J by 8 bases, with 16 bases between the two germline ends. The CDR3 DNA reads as TGTGCCAGCAGCCCCATATCCGGAGGCGAAGCTTTCTTT. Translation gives CASSPISGGEAFF.

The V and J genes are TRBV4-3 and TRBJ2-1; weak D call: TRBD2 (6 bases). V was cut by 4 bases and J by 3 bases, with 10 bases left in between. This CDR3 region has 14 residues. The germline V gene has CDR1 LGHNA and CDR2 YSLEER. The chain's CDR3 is CASSRGEHYNEQFF. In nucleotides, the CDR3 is TGCGCCAGCAGCCGGGGGGAGCACTACAATGAGCAGTTCTTC.

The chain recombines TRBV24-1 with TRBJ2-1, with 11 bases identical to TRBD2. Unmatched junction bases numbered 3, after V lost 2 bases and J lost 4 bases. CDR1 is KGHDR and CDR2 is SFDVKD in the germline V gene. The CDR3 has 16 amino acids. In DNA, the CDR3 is TGTGCCACCAGTGATTCGGGACTAGCGGATTACAATGAGCAGTTCTTC. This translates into CATSDSGLADYNEQFF.

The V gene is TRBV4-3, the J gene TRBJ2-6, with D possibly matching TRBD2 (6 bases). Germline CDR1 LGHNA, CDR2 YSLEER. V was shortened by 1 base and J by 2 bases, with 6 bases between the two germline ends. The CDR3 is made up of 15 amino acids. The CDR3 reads CASSQGLAGANVLTF. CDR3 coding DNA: TGCGCCAGCAGCCAAGGACTAGCTGGGGCCAACGTCCTGACTTTC.

CDR3 residues: CASSQVGDSPYEQYF. CDR3 DNA: TGTGCCAGCAGCCAAGTCGGGGACAGCCCCTACGAGCAGTACTTC. The rearrangement joins TRBV4-2 to TRBJ2-7; 7 positions agree with TRBD1. This CDR3 is 15 amino acids long. Unmatched junction bases numbered 5, after V lost 1 base and J lost 2 bases. Per germline, CDR1 LGHNA and CDR2 YNFKEQ.

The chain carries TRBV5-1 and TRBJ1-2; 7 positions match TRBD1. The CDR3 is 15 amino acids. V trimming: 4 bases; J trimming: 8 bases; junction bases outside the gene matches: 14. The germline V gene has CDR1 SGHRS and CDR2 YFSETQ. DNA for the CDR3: TGCGCCAGCAGCCTTAACCCCGGGACAGCGAACGGCTACACCTTC. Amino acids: CASSLNPGTANGYTF.

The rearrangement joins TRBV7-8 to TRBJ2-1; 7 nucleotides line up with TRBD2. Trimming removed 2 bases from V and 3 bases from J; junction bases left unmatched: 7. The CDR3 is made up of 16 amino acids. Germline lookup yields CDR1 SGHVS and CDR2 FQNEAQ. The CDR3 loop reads CASSLREGTNYNEQFF. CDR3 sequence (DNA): TGTGCCAGCAGCTTACGGGAAGGGACTAACTACAATGAGCAGTTCTTC. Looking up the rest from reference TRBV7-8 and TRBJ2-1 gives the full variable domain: GAGVSQSPRYKVAKRGQDVALRCDPISGHVSLFWYQQALGQGPEFLTYFQNEAQLDKSGLPSDRFFAERPEGSVSTLKIQRTQQEDSAVYLCASSLREGTNYNEQFFGPGTRLTVL.

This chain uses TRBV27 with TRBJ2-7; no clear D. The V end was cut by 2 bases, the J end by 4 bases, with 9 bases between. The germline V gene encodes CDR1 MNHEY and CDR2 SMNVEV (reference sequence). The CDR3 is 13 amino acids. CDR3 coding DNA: TGTGCCAGCAGTTTAGGGCCGGTATACGAGCAGTACTTC. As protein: CASSLGPVYEQYF.

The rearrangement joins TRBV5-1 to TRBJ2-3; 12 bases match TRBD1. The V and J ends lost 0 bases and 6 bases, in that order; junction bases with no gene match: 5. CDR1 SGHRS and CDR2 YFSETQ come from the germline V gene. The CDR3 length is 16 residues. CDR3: CASSLAGQGASDTQYF. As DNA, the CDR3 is TGCGCCAGCAGCTTGGCGGGACAGGGGGCGTCCGATACGCAGTATTTT.

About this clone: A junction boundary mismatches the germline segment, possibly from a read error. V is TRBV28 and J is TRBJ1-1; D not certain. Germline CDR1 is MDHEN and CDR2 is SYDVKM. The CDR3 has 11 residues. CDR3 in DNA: TGTGCCAGCAGCTCATACACCGAAGCTTTCTTT. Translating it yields CASSSYTEAFF.

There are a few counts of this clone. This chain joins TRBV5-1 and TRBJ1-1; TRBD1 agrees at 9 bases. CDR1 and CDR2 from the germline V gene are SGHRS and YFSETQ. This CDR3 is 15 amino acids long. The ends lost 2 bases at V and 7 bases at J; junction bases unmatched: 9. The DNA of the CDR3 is TGCGCCAGCAGCTTCGGCACAGGGGGCGCAGGTGAAGCTTTCTTT. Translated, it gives CASSFGTGGAGEAFF. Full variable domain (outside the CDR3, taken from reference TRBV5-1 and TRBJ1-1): KAGVTQTPRYLIKTRGQQVTLSCSPISGHRSVSWYQQTPGQGLQFLFEYFSETQRNKGNFPGRFSGRQFSNSRSEMNVSTLELGDSALYLCASSFGTGGAGEAFFGQGTRLTVV.

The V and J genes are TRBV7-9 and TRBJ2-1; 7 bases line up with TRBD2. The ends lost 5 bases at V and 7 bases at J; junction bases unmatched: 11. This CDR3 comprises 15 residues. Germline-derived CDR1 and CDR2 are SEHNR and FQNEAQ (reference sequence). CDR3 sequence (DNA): TGTGCCAGCAGCCGTGACTCGGGGGGTTGGAATGAGCAGTTCTTC. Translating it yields CASSRDSGGWNEQFF.

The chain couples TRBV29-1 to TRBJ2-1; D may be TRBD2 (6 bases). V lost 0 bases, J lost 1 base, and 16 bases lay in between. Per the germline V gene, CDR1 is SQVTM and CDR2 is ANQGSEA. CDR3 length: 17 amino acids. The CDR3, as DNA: TGCAGCGTTGAAGATCCCGCGGCGGGGAGATCCTACAATGAGCAGTTCTTC. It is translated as CSVEDPAAGRSYNEQFF.

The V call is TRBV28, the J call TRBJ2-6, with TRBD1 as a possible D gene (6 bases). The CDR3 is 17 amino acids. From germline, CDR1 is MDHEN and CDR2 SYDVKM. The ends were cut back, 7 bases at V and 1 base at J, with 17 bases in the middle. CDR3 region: CASTPTGIGSGANVLTF. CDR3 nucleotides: TGTGCCAGCACCCCAACAGGGATCGGTTCTGGGGCCAACGTCCTGACTTTC.

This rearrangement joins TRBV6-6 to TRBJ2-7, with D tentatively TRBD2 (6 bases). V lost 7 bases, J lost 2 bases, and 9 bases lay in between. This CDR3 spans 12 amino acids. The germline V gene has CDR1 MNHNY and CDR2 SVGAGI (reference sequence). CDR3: CASNPGAYEQYF. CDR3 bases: TGTGCCAGCAACCCGGGGGCCTACGAGCAGTACTTC.